This TCR delta chain is drawn from a study of DNA immune sequencing with unique molecular identifiers. This CDR3 has 18 amino acids. The germline CDR1 and CDR2 sequences are GEAIGNYY and EKD. This clone showed up just a few times. The TCRdb record carries a much larger clone's protein, which differs from this DNA's translation at residue 14; a read error is the likely cause, and the protein listed here is the DNA translation. All 8 TRDV and 4 TRDJ genes were targeted in 32-plex amplification of genomic DNA. Adapter PCR followed 2 to 3 barcoding PCR cycles that attached a 12-nucleotide UMI. TCRdb redid clone calling on the multiplex PCR reads using CATT. The table includes fewer than 2,000 delta-chain clones, under 8% detected once.

Sequenced sample: gamma-delta T cells from buffy coat blood. The chain couples TRDV2 to TRDJ1, with 10 bases identical to TRDD3. The sequence derives from a human donor in good health. CDR3 DNA sequence: TGTGCCTGTGACACTTTACTGGGGGATCTCGACAACACCTATAAACTCATCTTT. The encoded protein is CACDTLLGDLDNTYKLIF.